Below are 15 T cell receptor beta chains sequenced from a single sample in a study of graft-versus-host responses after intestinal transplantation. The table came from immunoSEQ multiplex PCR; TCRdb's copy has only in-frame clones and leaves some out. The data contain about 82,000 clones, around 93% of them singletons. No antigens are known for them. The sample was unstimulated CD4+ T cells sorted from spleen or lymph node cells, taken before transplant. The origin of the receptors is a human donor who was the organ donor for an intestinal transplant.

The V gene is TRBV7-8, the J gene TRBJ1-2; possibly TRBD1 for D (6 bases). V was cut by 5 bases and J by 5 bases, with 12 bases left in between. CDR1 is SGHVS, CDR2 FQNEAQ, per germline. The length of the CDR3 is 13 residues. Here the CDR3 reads CASSLDRPYGYTF. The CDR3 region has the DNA TGTGCCAGCAGCCTGGACAGACCTTATGGCTACACCTTC.

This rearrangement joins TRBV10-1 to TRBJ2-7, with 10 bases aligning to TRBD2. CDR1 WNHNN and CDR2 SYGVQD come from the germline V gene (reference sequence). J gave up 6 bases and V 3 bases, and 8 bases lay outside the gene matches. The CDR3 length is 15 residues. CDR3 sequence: CASSETSGAPREQYF. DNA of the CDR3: TGCGCCAGCAGTGAAACTAGCGGGGCCCCCCGCGAGCAGTACTTC.

As DNA, the CDR3 is TGTGCCAGCAGCCACCGACAGGGACCCTACGAGCAGTACTTC. Protein: CASSHRQGPYEQYF. The V and J genes are TRBV4-2 and TRBJ2-7; 7 bases match TRBD1. Trimming at V came to 3 bases and at J to 2 bases, leaving 4 bases not matched to a gene. The germline gives CDR1 LGHNA, CDR2 YNFKEQ. CDR3 length: 14 amino acids.

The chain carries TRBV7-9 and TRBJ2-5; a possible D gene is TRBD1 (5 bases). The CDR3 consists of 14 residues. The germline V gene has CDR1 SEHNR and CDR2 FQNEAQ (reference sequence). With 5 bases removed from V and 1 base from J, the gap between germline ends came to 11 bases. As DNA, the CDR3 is TGTGCCAGCAGCCCTACAGGCATCCAAGAGACCCAGTACTTC. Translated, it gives CASSPTGIQETQYF. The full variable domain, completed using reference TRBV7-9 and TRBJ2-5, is DTGVSQNPRHKITKRGQNVTFRCDPISEHNRLYWYRQTLGQGPEFLTYFQNEAQLEKSRLLSDRFSAERPKGSFSTLEIQRTEQGDSAMYLCASSPTGIQETQYFGPGTRLLVL.

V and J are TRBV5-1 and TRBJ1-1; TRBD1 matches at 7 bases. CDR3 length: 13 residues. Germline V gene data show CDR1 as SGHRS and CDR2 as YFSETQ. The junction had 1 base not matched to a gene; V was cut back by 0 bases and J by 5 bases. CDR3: CASSLADRTEAFF. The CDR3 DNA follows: TGCGCCAGCAGCTTGGCGGACAGGACTGAAGCTTTCTTT.

In DNA form, the CDR3 reads TGTGCCAGCAGCCGTCAAATACAGGGCTACAACACTGAAGCTTTCTTT. Encoded protein: CASSRQIQGYNTEAFF. The chain uses TRBV5-8 and TRBJ1-1, with D perhaps TRBD1 (6 bases). V lost 4 bases and J 2 bases, leaving 18 bases between the germline ends. The CDR3 is 16 amino acids. In germline, CDR1 is SGHTS, CDR2 YDEGEE.

The CDR3 loop is CASSEVGVLLDEQYF. DNA for the CDR3: TGTGCCAGCAGTGAAGTAGGGGTTCTTCTCGACGAGCAGTACTTC. The chain carries TRBV6-1 and TRBJ2-7; D may be TRBD1 (5 bases). Germline CDR1 is MNHNS and CDR2 is SASEGT. The CDR3 runs 15 residues. V lost 1 base and J 5 bases, leaving 15 bases between the germline ends.

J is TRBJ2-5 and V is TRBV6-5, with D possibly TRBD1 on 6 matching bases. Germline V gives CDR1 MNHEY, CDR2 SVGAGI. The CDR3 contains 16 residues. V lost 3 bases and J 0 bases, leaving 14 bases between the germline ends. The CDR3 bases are TGTGCCAGCAGTTATTCGCTGGGGACATACCAAGAGACCCAGTACTTC. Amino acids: CASSYSLGTYQETQYF.

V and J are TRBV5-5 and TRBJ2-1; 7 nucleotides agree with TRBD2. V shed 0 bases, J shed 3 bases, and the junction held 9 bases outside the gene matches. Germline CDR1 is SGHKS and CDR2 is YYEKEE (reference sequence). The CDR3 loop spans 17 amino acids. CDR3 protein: CASSLGGGAGLYNEQFF. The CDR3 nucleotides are TGTGCCAGCAGCTTGGGGGGGGGAGCGGGTCTCTACAATGAGCAGTTCTTC.

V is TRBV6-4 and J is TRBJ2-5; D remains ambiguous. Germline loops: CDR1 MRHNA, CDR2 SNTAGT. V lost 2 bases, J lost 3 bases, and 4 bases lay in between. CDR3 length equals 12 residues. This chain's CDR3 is CASSDPEETQYF. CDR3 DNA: TGTGCCAGCAGTGACCCGGAAGAGACCCAGTACTTC.

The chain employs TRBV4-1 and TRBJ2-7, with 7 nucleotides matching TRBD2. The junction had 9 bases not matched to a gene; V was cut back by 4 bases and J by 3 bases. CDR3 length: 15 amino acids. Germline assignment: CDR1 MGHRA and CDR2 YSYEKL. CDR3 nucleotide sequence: TGCGCCAGCAGCCGAAGAGCGGGACTTAACTACGAGCAGTACTTC. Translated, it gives CASSRRAGLNYEQYF.

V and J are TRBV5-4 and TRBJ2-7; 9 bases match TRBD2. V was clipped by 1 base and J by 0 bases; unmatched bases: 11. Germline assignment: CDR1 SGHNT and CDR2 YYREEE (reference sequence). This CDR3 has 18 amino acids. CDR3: CASSLNPTSGPPSYEQYF. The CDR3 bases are TGTGCCAGCAGCTTGAATCCGACTAGCGGTCCCCCCTCCTACGAGCAGTACTTC.

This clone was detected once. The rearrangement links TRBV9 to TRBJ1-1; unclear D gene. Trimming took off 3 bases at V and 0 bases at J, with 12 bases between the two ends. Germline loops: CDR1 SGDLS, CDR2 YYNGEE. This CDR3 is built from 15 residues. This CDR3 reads CASSEILTMNTEAFF. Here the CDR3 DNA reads TGTGCCAGCAGCGAAATACTTACTATGAACACTGAAGCTTTCTTT. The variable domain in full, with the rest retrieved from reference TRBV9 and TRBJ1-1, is DSGVTQTPKHLITATGQRVTLRCSPRSGDLSVYWYQQSLDQGLQFLIQYYNGEERAKGNILERFSAQQFPDLHSELNLSSLELGDSALYFCASSEILTMNTEAFFGQGTRLTVV.

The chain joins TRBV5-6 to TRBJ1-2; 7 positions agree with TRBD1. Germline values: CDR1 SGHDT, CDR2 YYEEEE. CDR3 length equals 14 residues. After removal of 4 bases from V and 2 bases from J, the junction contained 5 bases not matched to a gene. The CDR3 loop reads CASSPLGQNYGYTF. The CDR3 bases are TGTGCCAGCAGCCCCCTGGGACAGAACTATGGCTACACCTTC. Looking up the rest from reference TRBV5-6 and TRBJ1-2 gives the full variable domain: DAGVTQSPTHLIKTRGQQVTLRCSPKSGHDTVSWYQQALGQGPQFIFQYYEEEERQRGNFPDRFSGHQFPNYSSELNVNALLLGDSALYLCASSPLGQNYGYTFGSGTRLTVV.

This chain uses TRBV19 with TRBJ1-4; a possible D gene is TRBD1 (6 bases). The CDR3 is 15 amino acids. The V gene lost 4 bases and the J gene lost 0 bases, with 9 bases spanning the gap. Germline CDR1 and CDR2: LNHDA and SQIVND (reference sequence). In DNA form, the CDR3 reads TGTGCCAGTAGTACACCAGGGGCAACTAATGAAAAACTGTTTTTT. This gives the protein CASSTPGATNEKLFF.